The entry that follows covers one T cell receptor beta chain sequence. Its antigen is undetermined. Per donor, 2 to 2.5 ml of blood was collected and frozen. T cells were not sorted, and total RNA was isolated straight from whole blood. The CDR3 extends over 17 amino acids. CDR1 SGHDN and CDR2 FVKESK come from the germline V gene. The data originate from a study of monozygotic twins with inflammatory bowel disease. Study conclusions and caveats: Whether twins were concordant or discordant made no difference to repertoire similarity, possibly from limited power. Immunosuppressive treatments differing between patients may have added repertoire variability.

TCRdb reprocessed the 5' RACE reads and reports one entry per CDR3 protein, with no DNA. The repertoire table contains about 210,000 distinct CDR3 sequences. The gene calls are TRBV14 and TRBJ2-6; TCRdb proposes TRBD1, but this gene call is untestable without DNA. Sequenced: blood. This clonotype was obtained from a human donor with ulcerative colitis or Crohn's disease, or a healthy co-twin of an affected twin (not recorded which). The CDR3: CASSHGIGRSGANVLTF.